These T cell receptor beta chains were read from a single sample in a study of blood T cell repertoires in COVID-19. TCRdb's copy holds only in-frame clones and misses some; the assay was immunoSEQ multiplex PCR. The table records 95,000 to 120,000 clones, about four fifths of them present only once. The source material was peripheral blood. Every receptor here comes from a woman aged 70-85 years with acute or convalescent COVID-19. Both conserved end residues are part of each CDR3. The order of the fields is J gene, D gene, V gene, CDR3 length, clone size, CDR3 protein, CDR3 DNA. The D gene is left open where the match is weak. Some rows have no size entry. The others give once, few or many, or a class for an expanded clone.

J: TRBJ2-4
D: .
V: TRBV11-2
length: 15
size: .
CDR3: CASSYSSGMKNIQYF
DNA: TGTGCCAGCAGCTACTCTTCAGGGATGAAAAACATTCAGTACTTC

J: TRBJ2-1
D: TRBD2
V: TRBV7-9
length: 16
size: .
CDR3: CASSLLTGSSGNEQFF
DNA: TGTGCCAGCAGCCTGTTAACTGGGTCTAGCGGCAATGAGCAGTTCTTC

J: TRBJ1-2
D: TRBD1
V: TRBV5-1
length: 16
size: .
CDR3: CASSTGLGQALGGYTF
DNA: TGCGCCAGCAGCACCGGGCTGGGACAGGCCCTGGGGGGCTACACCTTC

J: TRBJ1-6
D: .
V: TRBV18
length: 14
size: .
CDR3: CASSQGGDNSPLHF
DNA: TGTGCCAGCTCACAAGGAGGGGACAATTCACCCCTCCACTTT

J: TRBJ2-7
D: TRBD2
V: TRBV6-6
length: 14
size: .
CDR3: CASSISGRGYEQYF
DNA: TGTGCCAGCAGCATTAGCGGGAGAGGTTACGAGCAGTACTTC

J: TRBJ2-3
D: TRBD2
V: TRBV6-2/TRBV6-3
length: 17
size: .
CDR3: CASSSFIGLAGTDTQYF
DNA: TGTGCCAGCAGTTCCTTTATTGGACTAGCGGGCACAGATACGCAGTATTTT

J: TRBJ2-7
D: TRBD2
V: TRBV3-1/TRBV3-2
length: 15
size: .
CDR3: CASSQGTSGYYEQYF
DNA: TGTGCCAGCAGCCAGGGGACTAGCGGATACTACGAGCAGTACTTC

J: TRBJ1-5
D: TRBD1
V: TRBV7-9
length: 14
size: .
CDR3: CASSWDSGNQPQHF
DNA: TGTGCCAGCAGCTGGGACAGCGGCAATCAGCCCCAGCATTTT

J: TRBJ1-4
D: .
V: TRBV11-2
length: 15
size: .
CDR3: CASSLVGLKGEKLFF
DNA: TGTGCCAGCAGCTTAGTGGGACTAAAGGGTGAAAAACTGTTTTTT

J: TRBJ1-1
D: .
V: TRBV28
length: 15
size: .
CDR3: CASSSAGTVDTEAFF
DNA: TGTGCCAGCAGTTCCGCGGGAACGGTAGACACTGAAGCTTTCTTT

J: TRBJ1-1
D: TRBD1
V: TRBV19
length: 17
size: .
CDR3: CASSFLGQGRLNTEAFF
DNA: TGTGCCAGTAGTTTCCTTGGACAGGGGCGTTTGAACACTGAAGCTTTCTTT

J: TRBJ1-5
D: .
V: TRBV27
length: 16
size: few
CDR3: CASSLWQGRGNQPQHF
DNA: TGTGCCAGCAGTTTATGGCAGGGGAGGGGAAATCAGCCCCAGCATTTT

J: TRBJ2-1
D: TRBD1
V: TRBV7-8
length: 13
size: .
CDR3: CASSSQGGGEQFF
DNA: TGTGCCAGCAGCTCACAGGGGGGTGGCGAGCAGTTCTTC

J: TRBJ2-2
D: .
V: TRBV19
length: 15
size: .
CDR3: CASSIQQANTGELFF
DNA: TGTGCCAGTAGTATCCAACAGGCCAACACCGGGGAGCTGTTTTTT

J: TRBJ1-2
D: TRBD1
V: TRBV4-1
length: 15
size: once
CDR3: CASSKERQGNYGYTF
DNA: TGCGCCAGCAGCAAAGAGAGACAGGGAAACTATGGCTACACCTTC

J: TRBJ2-7
D: TRBD1
V: TRBV7-9
length: 17
size: .
CDR3: CASRALGTGFDGYEQYF
DNA: TGTGCCAGCAGGGCATTGGGGACAGGGTTTGATGGCTACGAGCAGTACTTC

J: TRBJ1-2
D: TRBD1
V: TRBV6-5
length: 15
size: .
CDR3: CASRRGQSQNYGYTF
DNA: TGTGCCAGCAGGAGGGGACAGTCCCAAAACTATGGCTACACCTTC

J: TRBJ1-1
D: .
V: TRBV6-5
length: 13
size: .
CDR3: CASGGGTNTEAFF
DNA: TGTGCCAGCGGAGGAGGGACTAACACTGAAGCTTTCTTT

J: TRBJ2-5
D: TRBD2
V: TRBV7-9
length: 17
size: .
CDR3: CASSFALAGGNQETQYF
DNA: TGTGCCAGCAGCTTCGCCCTAGCGGGAGGTAACCAAGAGACCCAGTACTTC

J: TRBJ1-4
D: TRBD1
V: TRBV5-6
length: 17
size: .
CDR3: CASSNQRGGQFNEKLFF
DNA: TGTGCCAGCAGCAATCAACGGGGGGGACAGTTTAATGAAAAACTGTTTTTT

J: TRBJ2-5
D: .
V: TRBV25-1
length: 15
size: .
CDR3: CASSEYGEDQETQYF
DNA: TGTGCCAGCAGTGAGTACGGAGAGGATCAAGAGACCCAGTACTTC

J: TRBJ1-4
D: TRBD1
V: TRBV6-5
length: 16
size: few
CDR3: CASSLRTGGDGEKLFF
DNA: TGTGCCAGCAGTTTGAGAACAGGGGGCGACGGTGAAAAACTGTTTTTT

J: TRBJ1-4
D: TRBD1
V: TRBV28
length: 16
size: .
CDR3: CASSLQGSGTGLKLFF
DNA: TGTGCCAGCAGTTTACAAGGATCCGGGACAGGGTTAAAACTGTTTTTT

J: TRBJ1-6
D: TRBD1
V: TRBV19
length: 16
size: .
CDR3: CASSTTGGSYNSPLHF
DNA: TGTGCCAGTAGTACGACAGGGGGTTCCTATAATTCACCCCTCCACTTT

J: TRBJ2-1
D: TRBD1
V: TRBV18
length: 15
size: .
CDR3: CASSQEGQEFWEQFF
DNA: TGTGCCAGCTCACAGGAGGGACAGGAGTTTTGGGAGCAGTTCTTC

J: TRBJ1-6
D: .
V: TRBV28
length: 16
size: once
CDR3: CAAKPRSTSYNSPLHF
DNA: TGTGCCGCCAAGCCCCGATCTACGTCCTATAATTCACCCCTCCACTTT

J: TRBJ2-1
D: .
V: TRBV5-1
length: 12
size: .
CDR3: CASRHEVPFQFF
DNA: TGCGCCAGCAGACATGAGGTCCCCTTCCAGTTCTTC

J: TRBJ1-2
D: .
V: TRBV28
length: 15
size: .
CDR3: CASSPPTGGLGGYTF
DNA: TGTGCCAGCAGTCCTCCCACCGGGGGTCTGGGGGGCTACACCTTC

J: TRBJ1-1
D: .
V: TRBV4-3
length: 15
size: .
CDR3: CASSQDFRPNTEAFF
DNA: TGCGCCAGCAGCCAAGATTTCAGGCCAAACACTGAAGCTTTCTTT